This T cell receptor (beta chain) emerged from a study of cytomegalovirus exposure and HLA in healthy donors. Study overall: Unique TCR beta sequences numbering about 100 million came from around 180 million T cells in an earlier analysis. General observations from the study: Later analysis placed DRB1 highest and HLA-C lowest in TCR association rates, which differed by HLA locus. Beyond CMV serostatus, there was no information to go on about immune exposure.

Regarding this clone: Antigen specificity is unknown. An end of the junction does not agree with germline; a read error may underlie this.

The CDR3 contains 14 residues. Germline V lookup: CDR1 SEHNR, CDR2 FQNEAQ (reference sequence). Both 60 Vbeta primers and 13 Jbeta primers went into the PCR. Generated by immunoSEQ multiplex PCR, the TCRdb table keeps only in-frame clones and is missing some. The sample includes over 85,000 clones, just over 75% of them seen just once. The clonotype originates from a man in his thirties or forties in good health and CMV-seronegative. Sequenced input: PBMCs. This sequence joins TRBV7-9 and TRBJ1-6; D call uncertain. Here the CDR3 DNA reads TGTGCCAGCAGCTTAGCCCCCGGGAATTCACCCTTCCACTTT. Protein sequence: CASSLAPGNSPFHF.